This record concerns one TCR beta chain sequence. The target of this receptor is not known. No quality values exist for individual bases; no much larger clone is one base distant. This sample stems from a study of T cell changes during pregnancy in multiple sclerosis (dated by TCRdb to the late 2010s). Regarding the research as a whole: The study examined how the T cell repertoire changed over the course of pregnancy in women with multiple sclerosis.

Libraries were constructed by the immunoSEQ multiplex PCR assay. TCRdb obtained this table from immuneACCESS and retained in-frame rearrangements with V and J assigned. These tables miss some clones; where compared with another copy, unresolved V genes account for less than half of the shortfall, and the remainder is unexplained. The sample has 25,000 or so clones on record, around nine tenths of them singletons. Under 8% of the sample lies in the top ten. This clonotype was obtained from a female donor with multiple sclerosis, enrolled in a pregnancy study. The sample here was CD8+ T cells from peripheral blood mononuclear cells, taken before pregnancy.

The CDR3 loop reads CSVGLAGGNIQYF. The sequence in DNA is TGCAGCGTGGGCCTAGCGGGAGGAAACATTCAGTACTTC. The rearranged chain carries TRBV29-1 and TRBJ2-4, with 11 central nucleotides matching TRBD2. Sequences SQVTM (CDR1) and ANQGSEA (CDR2) are obtained from the germline V gene. At the junction V is shortened by 6 bases and J by 6 bases; bases outside the gene matches: 4. Counted from cysteine to phenylalanine, this CDR3 has 13 amino acids. Left in the record is the CDR3 DNA by itself, 39 bases read in frame from the first base.